This T cell receptor (beta chain) was sequenced for a study of T cell responses to AZD1222 COVID-19 vaccine. Only in-frame clones appear in the TCRdb table, and some are missing; sequencing was by immunoSEQ multiplex PCR. Among fewer than 100,000 clones listed, 85% were seen once. The CDR3 extends over 14 amino acids. The source of this sequence is an adult in good health. The genes are TRBV21-1 and TRBJ1-5; the D call of TRBD1 is as the table states it, not checked on the DNA. TRBV21-1 is a documented pseudogene. The sequenced sample was peripheral blood, obtained on day 0 of AZD1222 vaccination. The CDR3 sequence: CASSSRRVYQPQHF. The CDR3 nucleotides read TGTGCCAGCAGCAGCCGCAGGGTGTATCAGCCCCAGCATTTT.